This T cell receptor beta chain was recovered during a study of T-cell memory formation after mild COVID-19. The CDR3 is made up of 16 amino acids. The V gene lost 3 bases and the J gene lost 4 bases, with 18 bases spanning the gap. CDR1 is MNHNS, CDR2 SASEGT, per germline. This clonotype has only a few counts. Its antigen is as yet unknown. TCRdb used MiXCR to reprocess the 5' RACE reads, holding one entry per CDR3 protein. The sample carries fewer than 250,000 distinct CDR3 sequences, under 12% recorded once. Study-wide results and limits: Prior to infection, memory already included some responding clones, suggesting cross-reactive memory joined.

The chain is built from TRBV6-1 and TRBJ1-2; weak D call: TRBD1 (5 bases). The sample comprised PBMCs or a T cell subset sorted from them (not recorded which). This TCR was sampled from a young man who had mild COVID-19 (a few samples of this study predate the infection). Cell type and time point are not known. The CDR3 nucleotides read TGTGCCAGCAGTGATTTCCAGGACATCGCCCGCTATGGCTACACCTTC. This codes for CASSDFQDIARYGYTF.